A single sample is the source of the 6 T cell receptor beta chains below, sequenced in a study of CD8 T cells in ankylosing spondylitis. Whole-study results and caveats: Blood of patients with ankylosing spondylitis appeared to be characterized by a TCR beta motif of seven or eight highly homologous variants.

One entry per CDR3 protein results from TCRdb running MiXCR on the 5' RACE reads. The data contain fewer than 450,000 distinct CDR3 sequences, over 15% of them singletons. Their antigen targets remain unknown. Sequenced material: blood, either unsorted or a sorted T cell fraction (not recorded which). The source is a male donor with ankylosing spondylitis.

This clonotype occurred a few times. The chain joins TRBV9 to TRBJ2-2; no reliable D call. Trimming took off 4 bases at V and 0 bases at J, with 10 bases between the two ends. The CDR3 totals 15 residues. Germline CDR1 and CDR2: SGDLS and YYNGEE. CDR3 bases: TGTGCCAGCAGCCTTAGGCCTACGAACACCGGGGAGCTGTTTTTT. Translating it yields CASSLRPTNTGELFF.

The table lists this clonotype with a few counts. V is TRBV28 and J is TRBJ2-5; TRBD2 agrees at 10 bases. Trimming at V came to 2 bases and at J to 5 bases, leaving 2 bases not matched to a gene. The CDR3 length is 14 residues. Germline CDR1 MDHEN, CDR2 SYDVKM. The CDR3 here is CASSLPAGGETQYF. For the CDR3, the DNA is TGTGCCAGCAGTTTACCAGCGGGAGGGGAGACCCAGTACTTC.

This clonotype has just a few counts. The chain has TRBV3-1 and TRBJ1-2, with 8 nucleotides matching TRBD1. After removal of 2 bases from V and 6 bases from J, the junction contained 14 bases not matched to a gene. Germline V CDR1 and CDR2: LGHDT, YNNKEL (reference sequence). CDR3 length: 17 amino acids. CDR3 sequence reads: CASSQSNARTGPNGYTF. Here the CDR3 DNA reads TGTGCCAGCAGCCAATCCAATGCTCGGACAGGGCCTAATGGCTACACCTTC.

The chain is built from TRBV11-2 and TRBJ2-5; TRBD2 aligns across 8 bases. CDR1 SGHAT and CDR2 FQNNGV come from the germline V gene. With 4 bases clipped from V and 3 bases from J, the junction kept 1 base outside the gene matches. CDR3 length: 13 residues. The CDR3 DNA follows: TGTGCCAGCAGCTGGGGACTAGAAGAGACCCAGTACTTC. Residues: CASSWGLEETQYF.

The rearrangement links TRBV28 to TRBJ2-7, with D perhaps TRBD2 (7 bases). The germline V gene has CDR1 MDHEN and CDR2 SYDVKM. Trimming left V 5 bases short and J 5 bases short, with 19 bases between. The CDR3 runs 15 residues. The CDR3 bases are TGTGCCAGCAGTCTTGTGGGCGGGGGCCGAAACGAGCAGTACTTC. Its translation is CASSLVGGGRNEQYF.

The chain carries TRBV3-1 and TRBJ1-6; D is possibly TRBD1 (6 bases). V was cut by 1 base and J by 4 bases, with 8 bases left in between. Germline CDR1 LGHDT, CDR2 YNNKEL (reference sequence). The CDR3 runs to 15 residues. This CDR3 reads CASSQGTAYNSPLHF. The DNA of the CDR3 is TGTGCCAGCAGCCAAGGGACAGCTTATAATTCACCCCTCCACTTT. The full variable domain, completed using reference TRBV3-1 and TRBJ1-6, is DTAVSQTPKYLVTQMGNDKSIKCEQNLGHDTMYWYKQDSKKFLKIMFSYNNKELIINETVPNRFSPKSPDKAHLNLHINSLELGDSAVYFCASSQGTAYNSPLHFGNGTRLTVT.